One and the same sample provided the 14 T cell receptor beta chains below, sequenced in a study of blood T cell repertoires in COVID-19 (dated by TCRdb to the early 2020s). Preparation of the library involved the immunoSEQ multiplex PCR assay. The clones in this table, taken by TCRdb from immuneACCESS, are in-frame only. Not every clone is retained; where verified, under half of the shortfall comes from an unresolved V gene, and the cause of the rest is unknown. This sample gives about 90,000 clones in total; around 92% of them show up just once. The top ten clonotypes cover approximately 6% of the sample. The sample was peripheral blood. The receptor source for this set is a woman aged 55-70 years with active COVID-19.

This chain joins TRBV9 and TRBJ2-3; 10 bases map to TRBD2. Germline assignment: CDR1 SGDLS and CDR2 YYNGEE. There are 16 residues in the CDR3. V lost 0 bases to trimming and J lost 3 bases; unmatched junction nucleotides: 4. The CDR3 region is CASSVGTSGWTDTQYF. In nucleotides, the CDR3 is TGTGCCAGCAGCGTAGGGACTAGCGGTTGGACAGATACGCAGTATTTT.

The chain is built from TRBV5-4 and TRBJ2-2; D is perhaps TRBD1 (7 bases). The CDR3 is made up of 14 amino acids. Germline loops: CDR1 SGHNT, CDR2 YYREEE (reference sequence). Trimming stripped 4 bases from V and 7 bases from J, with 14 bases between. In DNA, the CDR3 is TGTGCCAGCAGCCCCAGGGGGGTTGGCGGGGAGCTGTTTTTT. Translation gives CASSPRGVGGELFF.

The J gene is TRBJ2-2, the V gene TRBV24-1, with 10 bases aligning to TRBD2. The germline gives CDR1 KGHDR, CDR2 SFDVKD. The CDR3 covers 13 residues. V lost 11 bases and J lost 7; bases outside the gene matches: 6. Here the CDR3 DNA reads TGTGCCAGTAGCGGGAGGTCATTCGGGGAGCTGTTTTTT. This sequence encodes CASSGRSFGELFF.

The V call is TRBV11-2, the J call TRBJ1-3, with D tentatively TRBD1 (6 bases). CDR1 is SGHAT, CDR2 FQNNGV, per germline. The CDR3 is made up of 14 amino acids. Trimming cost V 6 bases and J 0 bases, with 9 bases left between them. The CDR3 nucleotides read TGTGCCAGCAGACAGGGTTACTCTGGAAACACCATATATTTT. It codes for CASRQGYSGNTIYF.

This chain links TRBV10-1 with TRBJ2-1; the match to TRBD1 covers 8 bases. Germline lookup yields CDR1 WNHNN and CDR2 SYGVQD (reference sequence). This CDR3 region has 16 residues. J gave up 1 base and V 3 bases, and 5 bases lay outside the gene matches. The CDR3 region is CASSDQGAPSYNEQFF. The CDR3 DNA sequence: TGCGCCAGCAGTGACCAGGGGGCCCCATCCTACAATGAGCAGTTCTTC.

This chain joins TRBV2 and TRBJ2-1; 11 bases are shared with TRBD2. CDR3 length: 17 amino acids. The V and J ends lost 3 bases and 2 bases, in that order; junction bases with no gene match: 6. Germline assignment: CDR1 SNHLY and CDR2 FYNNEI. The CDR3 loop is CASSEPTSGVTYNEQFF. CDR3 nucleotide sequence: TGTGCCAGCAGTGAGCCGACTAGCGGGGTTACCTACAATGAGCAGTTCTTC.

This clone has a single count. The genes are TRBV27 and TRBJ1-1; 8 positions agree with TRBD1. The CDR3 is made up of 14 amino acids. CDR1 MNHEY and CDR2 SMNVEV come from the germline V gene (reference sequence). Trimming took 2 bases from V and 7 from J; bases not matched to a gene: 6. In DNA form, the CDR3 reads TGTGCCAGCAGTTTAGCCAGGGGGCAAGGTGAAGCTTTCTTT. It specifies CASSLARGQGEAFF.

The chain is built from TRBV28 and TRBJ1-2, with D possibly TRBD1 on 5 matching bases. The CDR3 contains 15 residues. The germline V gene has CDR1 MDHEN and CDR2 SYDVKM. V was pared by 6 bases and J by 3 bases, with 17 bases between. CDR3 sequence reads: CASSSTGGNHYGYTF. The CDR3 bases are TGTGCCAGCAGCAGCACGGGGGGGAACCACTATGGCTACACCTTC.

The chain has TRBV7-2 and TRBJ2-3; 10 bases agree with TRBD1. Germline V CDR1 and CDR2: SGHTA, FQGNSA. V lost 5 bases, J lost 15 bases, and 11 bases stayed unmatched. There are 13 residues in the CDR3. The CDR3 spells CASSNSEGQGYYF. DNA for the CDR3: TGTGCCAGCAGCAACTCAGAGGGACAGGGGTATTATTTT.

The chain's CDR3 is CASSSGTRDQPQHF. The DNA for the CDR3 is TGTGCCAGCAGCTCCGGGACAAGAGATCAGCCCCAGCATTTT. V and J are TRBV5-6 and TRBJ1-5; the D gene is possibly TRBD1 (6 bases). CDR3 length: 14 residues. Trimming left V 3 bases short and J 5 bases short, with 12 bases between. The germline V gene encodes CDR1 SGHDT and CDR2 YYEEEE.

The chain combines TRBV29-1 with TRBJ2-3; a weak D match, TRBD2 (5 bases). V lost 6 bases and J lost 1, with 8 bases in between. Germline V gene data show CDR1 as SQVTM and CDR2 as ANQGSEA. This CDR3 contains 12 residues. In DNA, the CDR3 is TGCAGCGTCCGGGGTGGCACAGATACGCAGTATTTT. Encoded protein: CSVRGGTDTQYF.

The V and J genes are TRBV27 and TRBJ1-4, with D possibly being TRBD1 (6 bases). V lost 6 bases and J 0 bases, leaving 8 bases between the germline ends. The CDR3 is made up of 14 amino acids. Germline CDR1 is MNHEY and CDR2 is SMNVEV (reference sequence). Here the CDR3 DNA reads TGTGCCAGCAGGAAGGGGGCAACTAATGAAAAACTGTTTTTT. It is translated as CASRKGATNEKLFF. The whole variable domain, filled in from reference TRBV27 and TRBJ1-4, reads EAQVTQNPRYLITVTGKKLTVTCSQNMNHEYMSWYRQDPGLGLRQIYYSMNVEVTDKGDVPEGYKVSRKEKRNFPLILESPSPNQTSLYFCASRKGATNEKLFFGSGTQLSVL.

The rearrangement joins TRBV15 to TRBJ2-7, with 9 positions matching TRBD2. The CDR3 extends over 14 amino acids. Germline values: CDR1 LNHNV, CDR2 YYDKDF (reference sequence). V was pared by 2 bases and J by 5 bases, with 4 bases of the junction left unmatched. The CDR3 loop reads CATSRNSGRDEQYF. Here the CDR3 DNA reads TGTGCCACCAGCAGAAATAGCGGGAGAGACGAGCAGTACTTC.

The chain carries TRBV5-4 and TRBJ2-3; 7 nucleotides align to TRBD2. Germline V gives CDR1 SGHNT, CDR2 YYREEE (reference sequence). V shed 0 bases, J shed 4 bases, and the junction held 8 bases outside the gene matches. This CDR3 contains 16 residues. The CDR3 reads CASSLASGRAADTQYF. The CDR3 DNA reads as TGTGCCAGCAGCTTGGCTAGCGGCCGAGCGGCAGATACGCAGTATTTT.